The 20 T cell receptor beta chains listed next were all sequenced from one sample in a study of T cell responses to AZD1222 COVID-19 vaccine (dated by TCRdb to 2020 to 2022). Taken with the paper, the label for time point translates to: about 28 days (+/-7) after the second vaccine dose. Libraries were made using the immunoSEQ multiplex PCR assay. This is the immuneACCESS table as TCRdb keeps it, with only in-frame sequences that have V and J called. A part of the clones is gone; compared with another copy, unresolved V genes explain less than half, and the rest is unexplained. The sample contains some 120,000 clones, around 83% of them found a single time. About 27% of the sample belongs to the ten largest clones. The input for sequencing was peripheral blood, taken 28 days after the second AZD1222 dose. These receptors came from an adult who received the AZD1222 COVID-19 vaccine.

The gene calls are TRBV15 and TRBJ1-1; D gene unclear. Germline values: CDR1 LNHNV, CDR2 YYDKDF (reference sequence). This CDR3 has 15 residues. V was trimmed by 0 bases and J by 4 bases, leaving 12 bases between them. The CDR3 reads CATSRDMASGTEAFF. CDR3 in DNA: TGTGCCACCAGCAGAGATATGGCCTCGGGCACTGAAGCTTTCTTT.

V is TRBV12-3 or TRBV12-4 and J is TRBJ1-5, with D maybe TRBD1 (5 bases). The CDR3 sequence is 13 residues long. Trimming left V 5 bases short and J 5 bases short, with 10 bases between. The CDR3 is CASSPRGDQPQHF. CDR3 DNA sequence: TGTGCCAGCAGTCCCAGAGGGGATCAGCCCCAGCATTTT.

The V and J genes are TRBV2 and TRBJ2-3; 7 nucleotides align to TRBD2. Germline assignment: CDR1 SNHLY and CDR2 FYNNEI. The V and J ends lost 5 bases and 3 bases, in that order; junction bases with no gene match: 5. This CDR3 region has 14 residues. Written as DNA, the CDR3 is TGTGCCAGCAGTTTCAGCGGGGAAACAGATACGCAGTATTTT. Encoded protein: CASSFSGETDTQYF.

The chain couples TRBV19 to TRBJ2-1; 12 nucleotides match TRBD2. This CDR3 has 15 residues. CDR1 and CDR2 from the germline V gene are LNHDA and SQIVND (reference sequence). Trimming took 10 bases from V and 10 from J; bases not matched to a gene: 14. This CDR3 reads CATSPTSGGTWEQFF. Written as DNA, the CDR3 is TGTGCCACTAGCCCGACTAGCGGGGGTACGTGGGAGCAGTTCTTC.

CDR3 sequence (DNA): TGTGCCTGGATAAATAGCCCCAGTGATGGCTACACCTTC. Its protein is CAWINSPSDGYTF. The chain uses TRBV30 and TRBJ1-2; unclear D gene. CDR1 is GTSNPN, CDR2 SVGIG, per germline (reference sequence). There are 13 residues in the CDR3. V lost 4 bases, J lost 6 bases, and 15 bases lay in between.

V and J are TRBV6-5 and TRBJ1-1; TRBD1 might be the D (5 bases). Germline lookup yields CDR1 MNHEY and CDR2 SVGAGI. V was shortened by 5 bases and J by 0 bases, with 13 bases between the two germline ends. CDR3 length: 15 amino acids. CDR3 protein: CASSTQGAVNTEAFF. CDR3 coding DNA: TGTGCCAGCAGTACTCAGGGTGCGGTGAACACTGAAGCTTTCTTT.

CDR3 DNA sequence: TGTGCCAGCAGGCCGTTCCGGGGTGGTTCACTCTATAATTCACCCCTCCACTTT. Protein product: CASRPFRGGSLYNSPLHF. J is TRBJ1-6 and V is TRBV27; no clear D gene. Trimming took 6 bases from V and 3 from J, leaving 21 bases between them. The germline CDR1 and CDR2 sequences are MNHEY and SMNVEV (reference sequence). The CDR3 runs 18 residues.

The genes are TRBV12-3 or TRBV12-4 and TRBJ1-4, with 9 positions matching TRBD1. V was clipped by 6 bases and J by 8 bases; unmatched bases: 4. The CDR3 is 13 residues long. CDR3 in DNA: TGTGCCAGCAGACCGGGACAGGGCGAAAAACTGTTTTTT. Its protein is CASRPGQGEKLFF.

This clone was counted only a few times. V gene TRBV27 combines with J gene TRBJ2-7; 8 bases are a match to TRBD1. J was trimmed by 2 bases and V by 6 bases; bases with no gene match: 9. The germline V gene has CDR1 MNHEY and CDR2 SMNVEV (reference sequence). This CDR3 has 15 residues. The DNA for the CDR3 is TGTGCCAGCAGCTCTACAGGGGGATCTACCTACGAGCAGTACTTC. It yields the protein CASSSTGGSTYEQYF.

The chain combines TRBV5-4 with TRBJ1-3; tentatively, D is TRBD1 (5 bases). V dropped 10 bases and J dropped 2 bases, with 22 bases sitting between them. The CDR3 loop spans 16 amino acids. Germline V lookup: CDR1 SGHNT, CDR2 YYREEE (reference sequence). CDR3 sequence reads: CAVGTFGVQPGNTIYF. Here the CDR3 DNA reads TGTGCCGTGGGGACTTTCGGCGTTCAACCTGGAAACACCATATATTTT.

The V gene is TRBV27, the J gene TRBJ1-4, with D maybe TRBD1 (5 bases). The CDR3 spans 15 residues. Germline CDR1 MNHEY, CDR2 SMNVEV (reference sequence). The V and J ends lost 5 bases and 8 bases respectively, with 18 bases between them. The CDR3 region has the DNA TGTGCCAGCAGTGCCTGGGACCGGCGATTCGAAAAACTGTTTTTT. Residues: CASSAWDRRFEKLFF.

The J gene is TRBJ2-4, the V gene TRBV28; 8 bases line up with TRBD2. Germline V gene lookup returns CDR1 MDHEN and CDR2 SYDVKM. The CDR3 contains 19 residues. The J segment lost 10 bases and the V segment lost 5 bases, leaving 25 bases of the junction unmatched. The DNA for the CDR3 is TGTGCCAGCAGTATATTCGGAAGGCGGGGGGCGCCTGCAGACGATATTCAGTACTTC. Amino acid sequence: CASSIFGRRGAPADDIQYF. Based on the CDR3 plus reference TRBV28 and TRBJ2-4, the full variable domain is DVKVTQSSRYLVKRTGEKVFLECVQDMDHENMFWYRQDPGLGLRLIYFSYDVKMKEKGDIPEGYSVSREKKERFSLILESASTNQTSMYLCASSIFGRRGAPADDIQYFGAGTRLSVL.

V usage is TRBV11-2 and J usage is TRBJ1-6, with unresolved D. This CDR3 is built from 13 residues. V lost 3 bases and J lost 8, with 8 bases in between. CDR1 is SGHAT, CDR2 FQNNGV, per germline. The CDR3 DNA follows: TGTGCCAGCAGCTTGCAAGAAGATTCACCCCTCCACTTT. It encodes CASSLQEDSPLHF.

The chain has TRBV2 and TRBJ1-2; 7 positions agree with TRBD1. The CDR3 consists of 13 residues. V shed 2 bases and J 8 bases; nucleotides not matched to a gene: 5. Germline V gene sequence: CDR1 SNHLY, CDR2 FYNNEI. The CDR3: CASSEFAGGGYTF. CDR3 bases: TGTGCCAGCAGTGAATTTGCAGGGGGAGGCTACACCTTC.

This sequence joins TRBV18 and TRBJ1-2; 7 bases fit TRBD1. Germline values: CDR1 KGHSH, CDR2 LQKENI. This CDR3 has 16 amino acids. J lost 4 bases, V lost 2 bases, and 10 bases had no gene match. Here the CDR3 reads CASSPDGKGAVYGYTF. The CDR3 DNA sequence: TGTGCCAGCTCACCAGATGGAAAGGGGGCGGTCTATGGCTACACCTTC.

The chain uses TRBV9 and TRBJ1-3; tentative D call: TRBD1 (5 bases). V was trimmed by 3 bases and J by 3 bases, leaving 13 bases between them. This CDR3 is built from 15 residues. Per germline, CDR1 SGDLS and CDR2 YYNGEE. CDR3 coding DNA: TGTGCCAGCAGCGAGGGGAGAGGTTATGGAAACACCATATATTTT. Amino acid sequence: CASSEGRGYGNTIYF.

This clone was seen only once. The chain uses TRBV5-1 and TRBJ1-4; 7 bases align to TRBD1. V shed 4 bases and J 0 bases; nucleotides not matched to a gene: 6. The CDR3 totals 16 residues. Germline lookup yields CDR1 SGHRS and CDR2 YFSETQ. The CDR3: CASSQGGTATNEKLFF. The CDR3 DNA reads as TGCGCCAGCAGCCAAGGAGGGACAGCAACTAATGAAAAACTGTTTTTT.

This clone occurred once. The V gene is TRBV20-1, the J gene TRBJ2-7; possibly TRBD2 for D (6 bases). Germline V CDR1 and CDR2: DFQATT, SNEGSKA (reference sequence). The ends were cut back, 7 bases at V and 7 bases at J, with 14 bases in the middle. This CDR3 spans 11 amino acids. The DNA for the CDR3 is TGCAGTGGTAAACTAGCAAGGGAGCAGTACTTC. Its translation is CSGKLAREQYF.

This chain links TRBV14 with TRBJ2-3; TRBD2 aligns across 9 bases. J was trimmed by 2 bases and V by 1 base; bases with no gene match: 13. The CDR3 has 19 amino acids. CDR1 SGHDN and CDR2 FVKESK come from the germline V gene. The CDR3: CASSQVHPLLAGTTDTQYF. The DNA of the CDR3 is TGTGCCAGCAGCCAAGTACATCCTCTTCTAGCGGGGACCACAGATACGCAGTATTTT.

This chain links TRBV7-9 with TRBJ2-1; D not resolved. Per germline, CDR1 SEHNR and CDR2 FQNEAQ (reference sequence). The CDR3 runs to 14 residues. Trimming took off 0 bases at V and 6 bases at J, with 9 bases between the two ends. CDR3 protein: CASSLAVQINEQFF. As DNA, the CDR3 is TGTGCCAGCAGCTTAGCGGTTCAGATCAATGAGCAGTTCTTC.